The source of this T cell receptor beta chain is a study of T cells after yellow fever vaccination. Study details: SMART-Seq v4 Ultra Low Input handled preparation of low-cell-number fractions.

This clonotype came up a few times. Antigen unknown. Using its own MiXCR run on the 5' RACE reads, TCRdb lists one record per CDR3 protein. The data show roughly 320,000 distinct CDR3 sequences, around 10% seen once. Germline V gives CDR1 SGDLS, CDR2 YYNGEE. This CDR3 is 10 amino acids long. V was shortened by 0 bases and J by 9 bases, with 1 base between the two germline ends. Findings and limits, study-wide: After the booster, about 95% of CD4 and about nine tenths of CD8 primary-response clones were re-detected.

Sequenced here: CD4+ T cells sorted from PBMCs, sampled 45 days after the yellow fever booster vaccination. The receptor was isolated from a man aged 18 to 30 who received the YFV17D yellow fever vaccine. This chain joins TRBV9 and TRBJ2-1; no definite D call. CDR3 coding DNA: TGTGCCAGCAGCGTAGGTGAGCAGTTCTTC. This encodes CASSVGEQFF.